This entry is about one T cell receptor (beta chain). Antigen unknown. Cultured CD4+ T cell DNA underwent sequencing with the Oncomine TCR Beta short-read assay. TCRdb reanalysed the PCR reads using MiXCR and keeps one entry per CDR3 protein. Among about 23,000 distinct CDR3 sequences, around 64% were seen once, and the ten largest hold less than 25%. The treatment is: roughly 10-day PBMC culture with coronavirus spike peptide pools or control peptides (ViraFEST assay). After expanding antigen-specific T cells with peptide pools, ViraFEST sequenced their TCRs. Germline loops: CDR1 MNHEY, CDR2 SVGAGI. The CDR3 contains 12 residues. V dropped 2 bases and J dropped 5 bases, with 3 bases sitting between them. The data are from a study of vaccination and CD4 T cells after COVID-19. Study-level background: Samples after vaccination came a median roughly 70 days past dose two, ranging 14 to 241. Study-wide findings and caveats: The median proportion of reactive clones detected only post-vaccination in convalescent patients was around 86%.

The rearrangement uses TRBV6-5 and TRBJ1-4; no firm D call. The receptor was derived from a human donor who received a COVID-19 vaccine. The sample was CD4+ T cells from blood, cultured in vitro, taken after SARS-CoV-2 vaccination. Written as DNA, the CDR3 is TGTGCCAGCAGTTACGGCAATGAAAAACTGTTTTTT. It is translated as CASSYGNEKLFF.